The 21 T cell receptor beta chains given below trace back to one sample, sequenced in a study of blood T cell repertoires in COVID-19. The table came from immunoSEQ multiplex PCR; TCRdb's copy has only in-frame clones and leaves some out. The sample records 30,000 or so clones, approximately 92% being singletons. The sample taken for sequencing was peripheral blood. The receptors stem from an elderly man with acute or convalescent COVID-19.

The chain couples TRBV20-1 to TRBJ2-7, with D tentatively TRBD2 (6 bases). Trimming left V 3 bases short and J 5 bases short, with 17 bases between. This CDR3 is 14 amino acids long. In germline, CDR1 is DFQATT, CDR2 SNEGSKA (reference sequence). CDR3 nucleotide sequence: TGCAGTGCTAGTTCTCGACGGGGGATAAACGAGCAGTACTTC. It is translated as CSASSRRGINEQYF.

This clone was found once. The rearrangement uses TRBV2 and TRBJ1-4; 7 bases agree with TRBD1. V was clipped by 6 bases and J by 4 bases; unmatched bases: 8. The CDR3 totals 15 residues. The germline CDR1 and CDR2 sequences are SNHLY and FYNNEI. This CDR3 reads CASSAGQVFNEKLFF. CDR3 bases: TGTGCCAGCAGCGCCGGACAGGTATTTAATGAAAAACTGTTTTTT. Filled out from reference TRBV2 and TRBJ1-4, the complete variable domain reads EPEVTQTPSHQVTQMGQEVILRCVPISNHLYFYWYRQILGQKVEFLVSFYNNEISEKSEIFDDQFSVERPDGSNFTLKIRSTKLEDSAMYFCASSAGQVFNEKLFFGSGTQLSVL.

Only one count was recorded for this clone. The V gene is TRBV7-2, the J gene TRBJ1-5; maybe TRBD1 (6 bases). Germline loops: CDR1 SGHTA, CDR2 FQGNSA. V gave up 2 bases and J gave up 7 bases, with 9 bases separating them. CDR3 length: 13 amino acids. CDR3 sequence reads: CASSLWGQQPQHF. The CDR3 DNA reads TGTGCCAGCAGCTTATGGGGGCAACAGCCCCAGCATTTT.

The chain employs TRBV20-1 and TRBJ1-2; 8 bases map to TRBD1. Germline CDR1 DFQATT, CDR2 SNEGSKA (reference sequence). J was trimmed by 3 bases and V by 3 bases; bases with no gene match: 9. This CDR3 has 15 residues. The CDR3 region is CSASRSGGADYGYTF. DNA for the CDR3: TGCAGTGCTAGTAGATCAGGGGGCGCGGACTATGGCTACACCTTC.

This chain uses TRBV28 with TRBJ1-2; maybe TRBD1 (5 bases). The CDR3 extends over 14 amino acids. Looked up from germline, CDR1 is MDHEN and CDR2 is SYDVKM. V was trimmed by 6 bases and J by 5 bases, leaving 16 bases between them. The CDR3 loop reads CASREGRHLYGYTF. CDR3 bases: TGTGCCAGCAGGGAGGGACGCCACCTATATGGCTACACCTTC.

The genes are TRBV5-1 and TRBJ2-2; D may be TRBD1 (6 bases). CDR1 and CDR2 from the germline V gene are SGHRS and YFSETQ. V lost 3 bases and J 5 bases, leaving 23 bases between the germline ends. This CDR3 has 18 amino acids. CDR3: CASSSTGIGGIGTGELFF. In DNA, the CDR3 is TGCGCCAGCAGCTCAACAGGGATCGGCGGTATTGGAACCGGGGAGCTGTTTTTT.

The chain combines TRBV12-3 or TRBV12-4 with TRBJ2-5; no reliable D call. This CDR3 spans 12 amino acids. Trimming shortened V by 2 bases and J by 5 bases, and 6 bases separated the two germline ends. In nucleotides, the CDR3 is TGTGCCAGCAGTTTAACCGGTGAGACCCAGTACTTC. It is translated as CASSLTGETQYF.

This chain uses TRBV15 with TRBJ2-7, with D uncertain. V was trimmed by 0 bases and J by 2 bases, leaving 11 bases between them. The CDR3 totals 15 residues. Germline CDR1 LNHNV, CDR2 YYDKDF (reference sequence). The DNA for the CDR3 is TGTGCCACCAGCAGAGATTTAACGGTGACCTACGAGCAGTACTTC. Translating it yields CATSRDLTVTYEQYF.

This clone came up once. This chain connects TRBV13 to TRBJ1-6, with 9 bases that match TRBD1. Trimming took 5 bases from V and 7 from J; bases not matched to a gene: 9. Germline V CDR1 and CDR2: PRHDT, FYEKMQ (reference sequence). The CDR3 totals 16 residues. CDR3: CASSPSRTGVNSPLHF. In DNA form, the CDR3 reads TGTGCCAGCAGCCCCTCTCGGACAGGGGTAAATTCACCCCTCCACTTT.

The chain employs TRBV5-1 and TRBJ2-7; possibly TRBD2 for D (5 bases). CDR3 length equals 13 residues. Between the trimmed V and J ends, which lost 0 bases and 6 bases, there was a span of 10 bases. The germline CDR1 and CDR2 sequences are SGHRS and YFSETQ. The CDR3 region is CASSLAPGGEQYF. CDR3 coding DNA: TGCGCCAGCAGCTTGGCCCCAGGAGGCGAGCAGTACTTC. Using reference TRBV5-1 and TRBJ2-7 for the parts outside the CDR3, the full variable domain is KAGVTQTPRYLIKTRGQQVTLSCSPISGHRSVSWYQQTPGQGLQFLFEYFSETQRNKGNFPGRFSGRQFSNSRSEMNVSTLELGDSALYLCASSLAPGGEQYFGPGTRLTVT.

The CDR3 reads CASSLTGTYNSPLHF. The CDR3 DNA is TGTGCCAGCAGTTTGACAGGAACTTATAATTCACCCCTCCACTTT. J is TRBJ1-6 and V is TRBV27; a possible D gene is TRBD1 (6 bases). The CDR3 has 15 amino acids. From germline, CDR1 is MNHEY and CDR2 SMNVEV (reference sequence). V gave up 3 bases and J gave up 4 bases, with 10 bases separating them.

The chain combines TRBV11-3 with TRBJ2-7; TRBD1 matches 9 bases. The J segment lost 3 bases and the V segment lost 4 bases, leaving 1 base of the junction unmatched. The CDR3 sequence is 13 residues long. Per germline, CDR1 SGHNT and CDR2 YENEEA. The CDR3: CASSSGQGYEQYF. DNA of the CDR3: TGTGCCAGCAGCTCGGGACAGGGCTACGAGCAGTACTTC.

The V call is TRBV5-1, the J call TRBJ1-6; the D is unclear. The ends were cut back, 0 bases at V and 4 bases at J, with 11 bases in the middle. There are 16 residues in the CDR3. From germline, CDR1 is SGHRS and CDR2 YFSETQ. The CDR3: CASSLAPNSYNSPLHF. The CDR3 nucleotides are TGCGCCAGCAGCTTGGCCCCCAACAGTTATAATTCACCCCTCCACTTT.

V usage is TRBV29-1 and J usage is TRBJ1-1, with TRBD1 matching over 8 bases. Germline V gives CDR1 SQVTM, CDR2 ANQGSEA. With 2 bases clipped from V and 4 bases from J, the junction kept 3 bases outside the gene matches. The CDR3 runs to 13 residues. The DNA of the CDR3 is TGCAGCGTTGAAAACAGGGGGACCACTGAAGCTTTCTTT. Protein sequence: CSVENRGTTEAFF.

CDR3 in amino acids: CASRGDMNTEAFF. CDR3 bases: TGTGCCAGCAGAGGGGACATGAACACTGAAGCTTTCTTT. The genes are TRBV28 and TRBJ1-1; D may be TRBD1 (6 bases). The V gene lost 6 bases and the J gene lost 0 bases, with 8 bases spanning the gap. Germline V CDR1 and CDR2: MDHEN, SYDVKM. CDR3 length: 13 residues.

The rearrangement uses TRBV6-4 and TRBJ1-2, with 10 bases lining up with TRBD1. The germline gives CDR1 MRHNA, CDR2 SNTAGT. The CDR3 contains 16 residues. The V and J ends lost 2 bases and 6 bases, in that order; junction bases with no gene match: 9. The CDR3 loop reads CASSDIPGQGFHGYTF. In DNA, the CDR3 is TGTGCCAGCAGTGACATTCCGGGACAGGGGTTTCATGGCTACACCTTC.

This clone was observed a handful of times. This specimen includes other DNA sequences encoding the same CDR3. The chain recombines TRBV19 with TRBJ1-5; D perhaps matches TRBD1 (6 bases). The V end lost 4 bases, the J end lost 4 bases, and 11 bases lay between the germline ends. The CDR3 loop spans 14 amino acids. The germline V gene has CDR1 LNHDA and CDR2 SQIVND (reference sequence). For the CDR3, the DNA is TGTGCCAGTAGTACGCTCCAGGGGAATCAGCCCCAGCATTTT. It specifies CASSTLQGNQPQHF.

The V call is TRBV20-1, the J call TRBJ1-3; no definite D call. Trimming left V 5 bases short and J 7 bases short, with 9 bases between. CDR3 length: 11 residues. Per germline, CDR1 DFQATT and CDR2 SNEGSKA (reference sequence). In DNA form, the CDR3 reads TGCAGTGCTCCGGCGGGGAACACCATATATTTT. It encodes CSAPAGNTIYF.

V is TRBV3-1 (or the pseudogene TRBV3-2) and J is TRBJ1-1; TRBD1 aligns across 8 bases. The J segment lost 5 bases and the V segment lost 0 bases, leaving 8 bases of the junction unmatched. This CDR3 has 16 residues. From germline, CDR1 is LGHDT and CDR2 YNNKEL (reference sequence). In DNA, the CDR3 is TGTGCCAGCAGCCAAGACTTACGGACAGGGAATACTGAAGCTTTCTTT. Encoded protein: CASSQDLRTGNTEAFF.

The V and J genes are TRBV5-6 and TRBJ2-1, with a possible D match to TRBD1 (6 bases). Germline lookup yields CDR1 SGHDT and CDR2 YYEEEE. V was shortened by 7 bases and J by 0 bases, with 14 bases between the two germline ends. The CDR3 is made up of 15 amino acids. The CDR3 region has the DNA TGTGCCAGCCAACTGACAGGAATCTCCTACAATGAGCAGTTCTTC. Translation: CASQLTGISYNEQFF.

CDR3 nucleotide sequence: TGTGCCAGTAGTCCCCGACTAGCGGGGGTCGAGACCCAGTACTTC. Encoded protein: CASSPRLAGVETQYF. V is TRBV19 and J is TRBJ2-5; 12 positions agree with TRBD2. Trimming removed 5 bases from V and 5 bases from J; junction bases left unmatched: 6. CDR3 length: 15 residues. CDR1 and CDR2 from the germline V gene are LNHDA and SQIVND (reference sequence).